The rows below give T cell receptor beta chains drawn from one sample of a study of T cell changes during pregnancy in multiple sclerosis. Assay: immunoSEQ multiplex PCR; the TCRdb copy retains only in-frame clones and omits some. The table includes 35,000 to 45,000 clones, around 90% detected once. The source was CD4+ T cells from peripheral blood mononuclear cells, collected before pregnancy. These TCRs come from a female donor with multiple sclerosis, enrolled in a pregnancy study. Both conserved end residues are part of each CDR3. A D gene is named only where the DNA matches it firmly. Part of the rows lack a size; the others show once, few, many or a class for expanded clones.

>TRBV9|TRBJ1-1|NA|few
TGTGCCAGCAGCCCCCGGGGATTGAACACTGAAGCTTTCTTT
CASSPRGLNTEAFF
>TRBV14|TRBJ2-5|NA|NA
TGTGCCAGCAGCCAAGCAGGGGCGAGAGGGACCCAGTACTTC
CASSQAGARGTQYF
>TRBV10-3|TRBJ1-5|TRBD1|NA
TGTGCCATCAGTGCTAACAGGGGTGGCAATCAGCCCCAGCATTTT
CAISANRGGNQPQHF
>TRBV4-2|TRBJ2-2|NA|once
TGTGCCAGCAGCCGTCCGGGATTAAACACCGGGGAGCTGTTTTTT
CASSRPGLNTGELFF
>TRBV2|TRBJ1-2|NA|NA
TGTGCCAGCAGTGAAGCAAGAGGAGCTAACTATGGCTACACCTTC
CASSEARGANYGYTF
>TRBV5-6|TRBJ1-2|NA|NA
TGTGCCAGCAGCTTCCTGGTCGGGTCTGGCAACTATGGCTACACCTTC
CASSFLVGSGNYGYTF
>TRBV18|TRBJ1-2|NA|NA
TGTGCCAGCTCACCAGAGGTGGAGCTCTATGGCTACACCTTC
CASSPEVELYGYTF
>TRBV5-8|TRBJ2-5|TRBD2|NA
TGTGCCAGCAGCTCGGGGGGACTACCAAGTGAGACCCAGTACTTC
CASSSGGLPSETQYF
>TRBV6-5|TRBJ1-6|NA|NA
TGTGCCAGCAGGCGACAGGCCATTGATGTTTCACCCCTCCACTTT
CASRRQAIDVSPLHF
>TRBV27|TRBJ1-4|TRBD1|few
TGTGCCAGCAGGGGACAGGGCACTAATGAAAAACTGTTTTTT
CASRGQGTNEKLFF
>TRBV5-6|TRBJ1-1|NA|NA
TGTGCCAGCAGCCCGACCTTCAGGGCCCCTGAAGCTTTCTTT
CASSPTFRAPEAFF
>TRBV7-9|TRBJ1-5|NA|NA
TGTGCCAGCAGCTTGAGAGCTGCAGGGAGCAATCAGCCCCAGCATTTT
CASSLRAAGSNQPQHF
>TRBV18|TRBJ1-2|NA|NA
TGTGCCAGCTCACCTGACAGGTGGGTGGGCTACACCTTC
CASSPDRWVGYTF
>TRBV29-1|TRBJ1-2|TRBD1|NA
TGCAGCGTTACGCGGGACAGCCTGTTATCCCTCTATGGCTACACCTTC
CSVTRDSLLSLYGYTF
>TRBV7-2|TRBJ2-7|NA|once
TGTGCCAGCAGCTTAAGGCGGAGAGACTACGAGCAGTACTTC
CASSLRRRDYEQYF
>TRBV9|TRBJ1-1|NA|once
TGTGCCAGCAGCCCTTCGGGACAGAACACTGAAGCTTTCTTT
CASSPSGQNTEAFF
>TRBV7-8|TRBJ2-7|TRBD1|NA
TGTGCCAGCAGCTTAATTACAGGGGGATCCGGCGAGCAGTACTTC
CASSLITGGSGEQYF
>TRBV25-1|TRBJ1-2|NA|NA
TGTGCCAGCAGTGAATTGCACTTCGGTAACTATGGCTACACCTTC
CASSELHFGNYGYTF
>TRBV7-2|TRBJ2-1|NA|once
TGTGCCAGCAGCTTAGTTCGGGGCAATGAGCAGTTCTTC
CASSLVRGNEQFF
>TRBV19|TRBJ1-1|NA|once
TGTGCCAGTTCTCAGGACACTGAAGCTTTCTTT
CASSQDTEAFF
>TRBV7-6|TRBJ2-7|NA|NA
TGTGCCAGCAGCTTCGCGTCGTCCTACGAGCAGTACTTC
CASSFASSYEQYF
>TRBV6-6|TRBJ2-7|NA|NA
TGTGCCAGCAGTTTGGGGGGGCCTTGGCCTTACGAGCAGTACTTC
CASSLGGPWPYEQYF
>TRBV5-4|TRBJ1-2|NA|once
TGTGCCAGCAGCTTAATGGGGAGGGGTGGCTACACCTTC
CASSLMGRGGYTF
>TRBV6-6|TRBJ2-3|TRBD2|NA
TGTGCCAGCAGTTACGTACGGGGGGGTAGCACAGATACGCAGTATTTT
CASSYVRGGSTDTQYF
>TRBV5-4|TRBJ1-6|NA|NA
TGTGCCAGCAGCTTGGGCGGATTTTATAATTCACCCCTCCACTTT
CASSLGGFYNSPLHF
>TRBV6-6|TRBJ1-2|NA|NA
TGTGCCAGCAGTGACAGCGAGGTCACCTACACCTTC
CASSDSEVTYTF
>TRBV2|TRBJ2-7|TRBD1|NA
TGTGCCAGCATCCCGGGACAGGGGCGGGGGAACTACGAGCAGTACTTC
CASIPGQGRGNYEQYF